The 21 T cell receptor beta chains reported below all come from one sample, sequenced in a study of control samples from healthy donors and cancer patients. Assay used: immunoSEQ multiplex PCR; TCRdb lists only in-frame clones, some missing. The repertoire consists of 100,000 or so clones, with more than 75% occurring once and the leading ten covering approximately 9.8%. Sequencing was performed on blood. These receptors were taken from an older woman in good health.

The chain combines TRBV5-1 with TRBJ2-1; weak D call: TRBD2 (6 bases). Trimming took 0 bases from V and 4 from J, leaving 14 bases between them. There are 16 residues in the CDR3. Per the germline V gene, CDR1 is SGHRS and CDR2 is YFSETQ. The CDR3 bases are TGCGCCAGCAGCTTGGGTGGGGCGGGAAGATACAATGAGCAGTTCTTC. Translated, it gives CASSLGGAGRYNEQFF.

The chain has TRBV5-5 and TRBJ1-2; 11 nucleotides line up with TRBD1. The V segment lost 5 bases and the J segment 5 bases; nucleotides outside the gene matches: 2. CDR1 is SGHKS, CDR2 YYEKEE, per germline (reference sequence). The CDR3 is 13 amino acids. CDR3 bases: TGTGCCAGCAGTCGGGACAGGGGGTATGGCTACACCTTC. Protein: CASSRDRGYGYTF. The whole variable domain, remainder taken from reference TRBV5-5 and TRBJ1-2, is DAGVTQSPTHLIKTRGQQVTLRCSPISGHKSVSWYQQVLGQGPQFIFQYYEKEERGRGNFPDRFSARQFPNYSSELNVNALLLGDSALYLCASSRDRGYGYTFGSGTRLTVV.

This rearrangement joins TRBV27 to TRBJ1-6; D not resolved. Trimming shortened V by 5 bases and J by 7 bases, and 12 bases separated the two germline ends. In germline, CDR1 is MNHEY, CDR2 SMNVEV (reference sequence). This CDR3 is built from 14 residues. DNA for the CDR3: TGTGCCAGCAGTCCCACCCTAGGGAATTCACCCCTCCACTTT. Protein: CASSPTLGNSPLHF.

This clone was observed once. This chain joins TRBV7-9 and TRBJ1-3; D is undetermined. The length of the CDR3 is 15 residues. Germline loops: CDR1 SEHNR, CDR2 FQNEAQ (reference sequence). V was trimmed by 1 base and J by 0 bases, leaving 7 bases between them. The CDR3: CASSLVAVSGNTIYF. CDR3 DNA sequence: TGTGCCAGCAGCTTAGTTGCGGTCTCTGGAAACACCATATATTTT.

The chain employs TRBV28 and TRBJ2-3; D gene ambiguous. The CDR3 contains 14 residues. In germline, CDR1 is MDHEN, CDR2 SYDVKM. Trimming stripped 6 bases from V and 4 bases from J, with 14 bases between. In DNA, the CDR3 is TGTGCCAGCAGGGGTGGTGGGGTTGCAGATACGCAGTATTTT. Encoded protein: CASRGGGVADTQYF.

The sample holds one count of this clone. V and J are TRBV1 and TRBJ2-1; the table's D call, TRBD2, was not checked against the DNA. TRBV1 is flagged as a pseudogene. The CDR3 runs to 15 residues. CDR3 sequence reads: CTSSQGSGVPNEQFF. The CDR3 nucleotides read TGCACCAGCAGCCAAGGTTCCGGAGTCCCAAATGAGCAGTTCTTC.

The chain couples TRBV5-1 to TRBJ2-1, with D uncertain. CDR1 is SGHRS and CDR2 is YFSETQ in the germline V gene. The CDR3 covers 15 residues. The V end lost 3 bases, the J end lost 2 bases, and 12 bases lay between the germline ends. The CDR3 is CASSWDNPTYNEQFF. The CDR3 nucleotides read TGCGCCAGCAGCTGGGATAATCCTACCTACAATGAGCAGTTCTTC. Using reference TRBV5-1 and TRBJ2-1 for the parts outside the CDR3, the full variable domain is KAGVTQTPRYLIKTRGQQVTLSCSPISGHRSVSWYQQTPGQGLQFLFEYFSETQRNKGNFPGRFSGRQFSNSRSEMNVSTLELGDSALYLCASSWDNPTYNEQFFGPGTRLTVL.

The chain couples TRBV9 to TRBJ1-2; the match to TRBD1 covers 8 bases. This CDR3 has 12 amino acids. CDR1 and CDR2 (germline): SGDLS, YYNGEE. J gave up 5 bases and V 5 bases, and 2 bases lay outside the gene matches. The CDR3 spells CASRDRVYGYTF. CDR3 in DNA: TGTGCCAGCAGGGACAGGGTGTATGGCTACACCTTC.

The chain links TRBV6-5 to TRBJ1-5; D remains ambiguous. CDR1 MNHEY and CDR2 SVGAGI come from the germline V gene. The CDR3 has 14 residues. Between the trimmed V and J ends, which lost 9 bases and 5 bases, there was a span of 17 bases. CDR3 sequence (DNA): TGTGCCAGTTCAATGGGTGGGGTTTATCAGCCCCAGCATTTT. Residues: CASSMGGVYQPQHF.

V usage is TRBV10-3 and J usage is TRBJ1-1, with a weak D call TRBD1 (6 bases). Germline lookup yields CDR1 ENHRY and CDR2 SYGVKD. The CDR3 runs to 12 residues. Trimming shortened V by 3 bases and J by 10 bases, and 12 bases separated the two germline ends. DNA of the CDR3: TGTGCCATCAGTGACAGGGGTTGGGGAGCTTTCTTT. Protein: CAISDRGWGAFF.

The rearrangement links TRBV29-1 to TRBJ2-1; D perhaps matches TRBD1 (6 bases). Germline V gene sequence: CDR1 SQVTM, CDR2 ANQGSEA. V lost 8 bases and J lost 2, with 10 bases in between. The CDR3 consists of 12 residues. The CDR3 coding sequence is TGCAGCTCAGGACAGCCCTACAATGAGCAGTTCTTC. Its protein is CSSGQPYNEQFF.

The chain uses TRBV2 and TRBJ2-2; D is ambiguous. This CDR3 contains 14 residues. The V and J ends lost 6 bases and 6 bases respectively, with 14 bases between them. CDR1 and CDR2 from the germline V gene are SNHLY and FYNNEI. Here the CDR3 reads CASRRSLPPGELFF. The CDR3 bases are TGTGCCAGCAGAAGGAGCTTACCCCCCGGGGAGCTGTTTTTT. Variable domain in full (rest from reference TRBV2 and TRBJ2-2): EPEVTQTPSHQVTQMGQEVILRCVPISNHLYFYWYRQILGQKVEFLVSFYNNEISEKSEIFDDQFSVERPDGSNFTLKIRSTKLEDSAMYFCASRRSLPPGELFFGEGSRLTVL.

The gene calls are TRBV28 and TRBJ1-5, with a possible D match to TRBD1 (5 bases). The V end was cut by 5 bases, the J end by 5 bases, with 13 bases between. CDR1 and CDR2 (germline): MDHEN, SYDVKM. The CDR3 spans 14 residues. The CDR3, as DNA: TGTGCCAGCAGTCCCACAGGCTTCTATCAGCCCCAGCATTTT. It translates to CASSPTGFYQPQHF.

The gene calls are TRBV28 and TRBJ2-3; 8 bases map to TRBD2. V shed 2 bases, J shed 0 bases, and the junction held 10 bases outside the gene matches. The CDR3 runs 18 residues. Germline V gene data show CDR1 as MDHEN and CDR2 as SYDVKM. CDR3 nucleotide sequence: TGTGCCAGCAGTTTACCGCCCACTAGCGGCCTTAGCACAGATACGCAGTATTTT. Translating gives CASSLPPTSGLSTDTQYF.

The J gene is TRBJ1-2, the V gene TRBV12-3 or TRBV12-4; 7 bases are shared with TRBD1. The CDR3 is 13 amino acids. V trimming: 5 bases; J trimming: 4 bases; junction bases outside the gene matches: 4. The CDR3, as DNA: TGTGCCAGCAGTACAGGGGCTGGCTATGGCTACACCTTC. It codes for CASSTGAGYGYTF.

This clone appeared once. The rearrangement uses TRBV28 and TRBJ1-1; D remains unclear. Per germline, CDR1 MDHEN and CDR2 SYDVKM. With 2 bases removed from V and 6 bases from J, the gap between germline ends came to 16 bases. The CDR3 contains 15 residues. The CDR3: CASSLTQISRPEAFF. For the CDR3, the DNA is TGTGCCAGCAGTTTAACCCAGATCTCCAGACCTGAAGCTTTCTTT.

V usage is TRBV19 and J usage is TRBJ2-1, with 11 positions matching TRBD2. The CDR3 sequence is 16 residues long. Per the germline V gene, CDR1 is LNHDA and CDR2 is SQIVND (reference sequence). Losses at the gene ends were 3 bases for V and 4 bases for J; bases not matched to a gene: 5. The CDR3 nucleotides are TGTGCCAGTAGTATTGGTTCTAGCGGGGGGTACAATGAGCAGTTCTTC. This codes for CASSIGSSGGYNEQFF. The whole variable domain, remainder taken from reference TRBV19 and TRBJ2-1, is DGGITQSPKYLFRKEGQNVTLSCEQNLNHDAMYWYRQDPGQGLRLIYYSQIVNDFQKGDIAEGYSVSREKKESFPLTVTSAQKNPTAFYLCASSIGSSGGYNEQFFGPGTRLTVL.

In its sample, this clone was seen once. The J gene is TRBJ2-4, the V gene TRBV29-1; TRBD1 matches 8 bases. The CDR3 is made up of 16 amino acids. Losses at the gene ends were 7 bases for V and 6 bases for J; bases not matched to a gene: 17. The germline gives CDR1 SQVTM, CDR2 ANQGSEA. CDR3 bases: TGCAGCGCCCTAGGTGACAGGGGAGCCTCCAGAAACATTCAGTACTTC. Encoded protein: CSALGDRGASRNIQYF. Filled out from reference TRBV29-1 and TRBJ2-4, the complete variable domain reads SAVISQKPSRDICQRGTSLTIQCQVDSQVTMMFWYRQQPGQSLTLIATANQGSEATYESGFVIDKFPISRPNLTFSTLTVSNMSPEDSSIYLCSALGDRGASRNIQYFGAGTRLSVL.

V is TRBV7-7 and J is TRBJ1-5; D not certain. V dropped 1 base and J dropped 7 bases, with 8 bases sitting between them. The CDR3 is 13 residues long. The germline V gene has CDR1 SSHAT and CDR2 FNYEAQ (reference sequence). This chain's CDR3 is CASSLGAGQPQHF. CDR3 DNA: TGTGCCAGCAGCTTAGGGGCGGGGCAGCCCCAGCATTTT.

The CDR3 sequence is CASSINPGSELGTQYF. CDR3 nucleotide sequence: TGTGCCAGTAGTATAAACCCGGGATCGGAACTAGGGACCCAGTACTTC. The chain has TRBV19 and TRBJ2-5; D may be TRBD2 (5 bases). This CDR3 is built from 16 residues. The germline gives CDR1 LNHDA, CDR2 SQIVND (reference sequence). Between the trimmed V and J ends, which lost 2 bases and 7 bases, there was a span of 20 bases.

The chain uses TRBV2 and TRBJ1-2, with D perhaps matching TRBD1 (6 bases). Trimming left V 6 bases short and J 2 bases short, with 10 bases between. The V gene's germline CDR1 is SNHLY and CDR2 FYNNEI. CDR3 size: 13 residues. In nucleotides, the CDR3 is TGTGCCAGCAGACGACAGGAGAACTATGGCTACACCTTC. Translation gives CASRRQENYGYTF.